The 27 T cell receptor beta chains in this list originate from one sample, sequenced in a study of cytomegalovirus exposure and HLA in healthy donors. With 60 Vbeta and 13 Jbeta primers, the PCR was carried out. Data came from immunoSEQ multiplex PCR; TCRdb stores just in-frame clones and leaves some out. The table has some 190,000 clones, over 65% seen once. Sequenced material: PBMCs. The source is a man younger than 35 in good health and CMV-seronegative.

V is TRBV14 and J is TRBJ1-4; 9 positions match TRBD1. V lost 3 bases, J lost 8 bases, and 7 bases stayed unmatched. The germline V gene encodes CDR1 SGHDN and CDR2 FVKESK. The CDR3 consists of 15 residues. The CDR3 loop reads CASSHLIGQGEKLFF. CDR3 nucleotides: TGTGCCAGCAGCCATTTGATAGGACAGGGGGAAAAACTGTTTTTT.

CDR3 protein: CASSFKAGQGNTGELFF. Here the CDR3 DNA reads TGTGCCAGCAGCTTCAAAGCGGGACAGGGGAACACCGGGGAGCTGTTTTTT. V is TRBV7-6 and J is TRBJ2-2, with 9 nucleotides matching TRBD1. Germline CDR1 SGHVS, CDR2 FNYEAQ. With V trimmed by 3 bases and J by 1 base, 6 bases remained unmatched. The CDR3 loop spans 17 amino acids.

V gene TRBV5-4 combines with J gene TRBJ2-3; 7 bases match TRBD2. Germline CDR1 reads SGHNT; CDR2 reads YYREEE (reference sequence). Germline trimming cut 3 bases from V and 6 bases from J; bases unmatched to any gene: 4. This CDR3 is built from 13 residues. The DNA of the CDR3 is TGTGCCAGCAGCTGGGCCGGGGGGGATACGCAGTATTTT. It yields the protein CASSWAGGDTQYF.

This chain uses TRBV7-9 with TRBJ1-6, with a possible D match to TRBD1 (5 bases). This CDR3 region has 14 residues. With 4 bases removed from V and 8 bases from J, the gap between germline ends came to 12 bases. Germline CDR1 reads SEHNR; CDR2 reads FQNEAQ (reference sequence). The CDR3 sequence is CASSWGQGDSPLHF. In nucleotides, the CDR3 is TGTGCCAGCAGCTGGGGCCAAGGAGATTCACCCCTCCACTTT.

The rearrangement uses TRBV7-6 and TRBJ1-4; the D gene is possibly TRBD1 (5 bases). V was trimmed by 1 base and J by 7 bases, leaving 10 bases between them. The CDR3 sequence is 14 residues long. CDR1 is SGHVS, CDR2 FNYEAQ, per germline. The CDR3 DNA reads as TGTGCCAGCAGCTTAGGATCAAGGGGTGAAAAACTGTTTTTT. Its protein is CASSLGSRGEKLFF. The whole variable domain, filled in from reference TRBV7-6 and TRBJ1-4, reads GAGVSQSPRYKVTKRGQDVALRCDPISGHVSLYWYRQALGQGPEFLTYFNYEAQQDKSGLPNDRFSAERPEGSISTLTIQRTEQRDSAMYRCASSLGSRGEKLFFGSGTQLSVL.

The chain carries TRBV6-1 and TRBJ1-2; D possibly corresponds to TRBD1 (6 bases). Per germline, CDR1 MNHNS and CDR2 SASEGT. The CDR3 covers 12 residues. The V and J ends lost 5 bases and 7 bases respectively, with 11 bases between them. As DNA, the CDR3 is TGTGCCAGCAGTACGCAGGGGACTGGCTACACCTTC. Translating it yields CASSTQGTGYTF.

The chain combines TRBV5-6 with TRBJ2-3, with 10 bases identical to TRBD2. Germline CDR1 is SGHDT and CDR2 is YYEEEE. Trimming took 0 bases from V and 5 from J; bases not matched to a gene: 9. The CDR3 totals 17 residues. The CDR3 DNA is TGTGCCAGCAGCTTGGGGCGGCTAGCGGGGGAGGTAGATACGCAGTATTTT. This sequence encodes CASSLGRLAGEVDTQYF.

This clone has only a few counts. V gene TRBV7-9 combines with J gene TRBJ2-7; 8 nucleotides match TRBD2. Germline V gives CDR1 SEHNR, CDR2 FQNEAQ (reference sequence). With 4 bases clipped from V and 5 bases from J, the junction kept 13 bases outside the gene matches. The CDR3 length is 16 residues. The CDR3 protein is CASSSYPGGVVNEQYF. CDR3 DNA sequence: TGTGCCAGCAGCTCGTACCCGGGGGGGGTGGTAAACGAGCAGTACTTC.

This clone was found a few times. The rearrangement joins TRBV5-4 to TRBJ1-4, with TRBD1 matching over 9 bases. With V trimmed by 4 bases and J by 6 bases, 10 bases remained unmatched. The CDR3 consists of 16 residues. Germline V gene lookup returns CDR1 SGHNT and CDR2 YYREEE (reference sequence). CDR3 sequence reads: CASSLQSGTGYEKLFF. The CDR3 DNA sequence: TGTGCCAGCAGCCTTCAATCCGGGACAGGGTATGAAAAACTGTTTTTT.

This sequence joins TRBV19 and TRBJ2-6; D is ambiguous. CDR1 and CDR2 from the germline V gene are LNHDA and SQIVND (reference sequence). V was shortened by 3 bases and J by 4 bases, with 19 bases between the two germline ends. The CDR3 has 18 amino acids. The CDR3: CASSIISVTPSGANVLTF. As DNA, the CDR3 is TGTGCCAGTAGTATTATCTCGGTTACCCCCTCCGGGGCCAACGTCCTGACTTTC.

The sample holds a few counts of this clone. The gene calls are TRBV5-4 and TRBJ2-6; D call uncertain. The CDR3 is 18 residues long. V was clipped by 1 base and J by 0 bases, with 14 bases between them. CDR1 and CDR2 from the germline V gene are SGHNT and YYREEE (reference sequence). The CDR3 spells CASSLQQLSLSGANVLTF. The CDR3 DNA is TGTGCCAGCAGCTTGCAACAGCTGAGTCTCTCTGGGGCCAACGTCCTGACTTTC.

J is TRBJ1-2 and V is TRBV6-1, with 7 bases that match TRBD1. The CDR3 runs to 13 residues. The V gene end was trimmed by 3 bases and the J gene end by 7 bases; junction bases not matched to a gene: 5. Germline CDR1 reads MNHNS; CDR2 reads SASEGT. The CDR3 sequence: CASSEIPGGGYTF. Here the CDR3 DNA reads TGTGCCAGCAGTGAGATACCAGGGGGTGGCTACACCTTC.

This chain joins TRBV28 and TRBJ1-2; tentative D call: TRBD1 (5 bases). Deletions cut 2 bases from V and 4 bases from J, with 14 bases between. The V gene's germline CDR1 is MDHEN and CDR2 SYDVKM. The CDR3 spans 15 residues. The CDR3 DNA follows: TGTGCCAGCAGTTTAAGTATCCGGGGGTCCTATGGCTACACCTTC. This codes for CASSLSIRGSYGYTF.

The rearrangement uses TRBV6-5 and TRBJ1-3, with D maybe TRBD1 (5 bases). The CDR3 spans 15 residues. CDR1 MNHEY and CDR2 SVGAGI come from the germline V gene. The V end was cut by 6 bases, the J end by 0 bases, with 12 bases between. CDR3 sequence (DNA): TGTGCCAGCAGCCAGACAGAGGCCTCTGGAAACACCATATATTTT. This sequence encodes CASSQTEASGNTIYF.

V is TRBV5-6 and J is TRBJ1-5, with TRBD1 matching 9 bases. Trimming took 2 bases from V and 3 from J; bases not matched to a gene: 6. Per the germline V gene, CDR1 is SGHDT and CDR2 is YYEEEE. The CDR3 spans 16 residues. The DNA of the CDR3 is TGTGCCAGCAGCTTAACCGGGACAGGGATCAATCAGCCCCAGCATTTT. This encodes CASSLTGTGINQPQHF.

This clone was counted a few times. This sequence joins TRBV28 and TRBJ2-3, with D possibly being TRBD2 (5 bases). The CDR3 totals 16 residues. Trimming took off 4 bases at V and 2 bases at J, with 16 bases between the two ends. Per the germline V gene, CDR1 is MDHEN and CDR2 is SYDVKM. The CDR3 spells CASSSTPRLPTDTQYF. As DNA, the CDR3 is TGTGCCAGCAGTTCGACACCCAGACTACCCACAGATACGCAGTATTTT. Based on the CDR3 plus reference TRBV28 and TRBJ2-3, the full variable domain is DVKVTQSSRYLVKRTGEKVFLECVQDMDHENMFWYRQDPGLGLRLIYFSYDVKMKEKGDIPEGYSVSREKKERFSLILESASTNQTSMYLCASSSTPRLPTDTQYFGPGTRLTVL.

The rearrangement links TRBV27 to TRBJ2-7; TRBD2 matches 7 bases. V dropped 4 bases and J dropped 0; count of bases not matched to a gene: 0. Per the germline V gene, CDR1 is MNHEY and CDR2 is SMNVEV (reference sequence). CDR3 size: 13 residues. This CDR3 reads CASSWDYSYEQYF. The CDR3 DNA reads TGTGCCAGCAGTTGGGACTACTCCTACGAGCAGTACTTC.

This chain links TRBV5-1 with TRBJ2-5, with TRBD2 identical over 10 bases. The V segment lost 4 bases and the J segment 3 bases; nucleotides outside the gene matches: 12. This CDR3 contains 17 residues. In germline, CDR1 is SGHRS, CDR2 YFSETQ. CDR3 DNA: TGCGCCAGCAGCCCCCGAGCTACTAGCGGGGCTAAAGAGACCCAGTACTTC. Protein product: CASSPRATSGAKETQYF.

This chain uses TRBV6-6 with TRBJ1-1; possible D gene TRBD1, 6 bases. The germline V gene has CDR1 MNHNY and CDR2 SVGAGI (reference sequence). The CDR3 spans 14 residues. V lost 6 bases to trimming and J lost 1 base, with 12 bases between them. The CDR3 loop reads CASSRLGGNTEAFF. DNA of the CDR3: TGTGCCAGCAGCCGTTTAGGGGGGAACACTGAAGCTTTCTTT.

The chain combines TRBV19 with TRBJ1-5; D gene ambiguous. Trimming took off 1 base at V and 3 bases at J, with 10 bases between the two ends. In germline, CDR1 is LNHDA, CDR2 SQIVND (reference sequence). The CDR3 totals 15 residues. CDR3 sequence reads: CASSIVGRSNQPQHF. In nucleotides, the CDR3 is TGTGCCAGTAGTATAGTAGGCAGGTCCAATCAGCCCCAGCATTTT. Full variable domain (missing parts from reference TRBV19 and TRBJ1-5): DGGITQSPKYLFRKEGQNVTLSCEQNLNHDAMYWYRQDPGQGLRLIYYSQIVNDFQKGDIAEGYSVSREKKESFPLTVTSAQKNPTAFYLCASSIVGRSNQPQHFGDGTRLSIL.

As concerns this clone: The identical CDR3 is also encoded by other nucleotide sequences in the sample. V usage is TRBV10-3 and J usage is TRBJ2-3; possible D gene TRBD2, 6 bases. The length of the CDR3 is 13 residues. V lost 6 bases to trimming and J lost 0 bases, with 7 bases between them. Germline CDR1 ENHRY, CDR2 SYGVKD. The CDR3 sequence is CAIRGGSTDTQYF. The CDR3 coding sequence is TGTGCCATCAGGGGGGGTAGCACAGATACGCAGTATTTT.

The rearrangement uses TRBV4-1 and TRBJ2-1, with D perhaps TRBD1 (6 bases). The germline gives CDR1 MGHRA, CDR2 YSYEKL. This CDR3 spans 17 amino acids. V was cut by 4 bases and J by 8 bases, with 24 bases left in between. CDR3 coding DNA: TGCGCCAGCAGCCCCAGGGGTACAGGCGGATTGTCAGATGAGCAGTTCTTC. The encoded protein is CASSPRGTGGLSDEQFF.

The gene calls are TRBV29-1 and TRBJ2-3, with D possibly being TRBD2 (6 bases). Germline V gene lookup returns CDR1 SQVTM and CDR2 ANQGSEA. The CDR3 is 13 amino acids. The DNA for the CDR3 is TGCAAGGAGGGAGCGGCACGAGGGGATACGCAGTATTTT. It codes for CKEGAARGDTQYF.

The chain links TRBV5-4 to TRBJ1-4, with TRBD1 identical over 12 bases. The CDR3 spans 13 residues. Germline V gives CDR1 SGHNT, CDR2 YYREEE (reference sequence). Trimming at V came to 4 bases and at J to 13 bases, leaving 5 bases not matched to a gene. CDR3 residues: CASSGDRGQGLFF. CDR3 in DNA: TGTGCCAGCAGCGGGGACAGGGGGCAAGGACTGTTTTTT.

The genes are TRBV25-1 and TRBJ1-1, with D possibly matching TRBD1 (5 bases). This CDR3 region has 14 residues. Germline loops: CDR1 MGHDK, CDR2 SYGVNS. V was clipped by 3 bases and J by 4 bases, with 12 bases between them. The CDR3 sequence: CASSDPGPITEAFF. The DNA of the CDR3 is TGTGCCAGCAGTGACCCAGGGCCCATCACTGAAGCTTTCTTT.

As concerns this clone: The same CDR3 can be traced to other DNA sequences in this sample. The rearrangement joins TRBV6-6 to TRBJ1-1; perhaps TRBD1 as D (5 bases). This CDR3 has 12 residues. Between the trimmed V and J ends, which lost 4 bases and 4 bases, there was a span of 7 bases. From germline, CDR1 is MNHNY and CDR2 SVGAGI (reference sequence). The CDR3 spells CASSSGGTEAFF. CDR3 in DNA: TGTGCCAGCAGTTCGGGGGGCACTGAAGCTTTCTTT.

This chain connects TRBV28 to TRBJ2-7, with TRBD2 matching over 10 bases. The CDR3 has 22 amino acids. Germline V lookup: CDR1 MDHEN, CDR2 SYDVKM. Trimming cost V 2 bases and J 3 bases; bases outside gene matches: 25. CDR3 region: CASSLRSWRLQRTSGDHYEQYF. Written as DNA, the CDR3 is TGTGCCAGCAGTTTAAGGAGTTGGCGCCTTCAGAGGACTAGCGGAGACCACTACGAGCAGTACTTC.